A selection of T cell receptor beta chains follows, all from one sample in a study of T-cell memory formation after mild COVID-19. One entry per CDR3 protein, called by TCRdb with MiXCR from the 5' RACE reads. Among hundreds of thousands of distinct CDR3 sequences listed, less than 20% were seen once. The sequencing sample was made of PBMCs or a T cell subset sorted from them (not recorded which). The source is a man aged 18 to 29 who had mild COVID-19 (a few samples of this study predate the infection). Cell type and time point are not known. CDR3s include the opening cysteine and the closing phenylalanine or tryptophan. Fields, in order: clone size, V gene, J gene, D gene, CDR3 DNA, CDR3 protein. A D gene is named only where the DNA matches it firmly. Some rows mark clone size as missing; the rest say once, few, many or name a class of expanded clone.

size: few; V: TRBV9; J: TRBJ1-5; D: NA; DNA: TGTGCCAGCAGCCCCCGTCCAAGGGGGAGGGGGGATAGCAATCAGCCCCAGCATTTT; CDR3: CASSPRPRGRGDSNQPQHF
size: NA; V: TRBV12-2; J: TRBJ2-3; D: NA; DNA: TGTGCAAGTCGCTTAGACAGGGGTCGCACAGATACGCAGTATTTT; CDR3: CASRLDRGRTDTQYF
size: once; V: TRBV6-5; J: TRBJ2-7; D: NA; DNA: TGTGCCAGCAGTTACTCGATTCAGGGGACCTACGAGCAGTACTTC; CDR3: CASSYSIQGTYEQYF
size: few; V: TRBV7-9; J: TRBJ1-2; D: TRBD1; DNA: TGTGCCAGCAGCTCATGGACAGGGGGGAATGGCTACACCTTC; CDR3: CASSSWTGGNGYTF
size: many; V: TRBV4-1; J: TRBJ1-3; D: NA; DNA: TGCGCCAGCAGCCAAGAAGAAGGAAACACCATATATTTT; CDR3: CASSQEEGNTIYF
size: many; V: TRBV24-1; J: TRBJ1-2; D: NA; DNA: TGTGCCACCAGTGATTTCCCTCGATCCTATGGCTACACCTTC; CDR3: CATSDFPRSYGYTF
size: many; V: TRBV28; J: TRBJ2-4; D: NA; DNA: TGTGCCAGCAGTTTTCGGCCGGGCTCCTCCAAAAACATTCAGTACTTC; CDR3: CASSFRPGSSKNIQYF
size: few; V: TRBV7-2; J: TRBJ1-1; D: NA; DNA: TGTGCCAGCAGCTTAGGCCCGGCAGAAGCTTTCTTT; CDR3: CASSLGPAEAFF
size: few; V: TRBV4-3; J: TRBJ2-7; D: NA; DNA: TGCGCCAGCAGTGATATAGAGCCGCCGGGTCTTAAGTACTTC; CDR3: CASSDIEPPGLKYF
size: NA; V: TRBV20-1; J: TRBJ2-5; D: NA; DNA: TGCAGTGCTAGAGATGCCCAACAAGAGACCCAGTACTTC; CDR3: CSARDAQQETQYF
size: NA; V: TRBV20-1; J: TRBJ2-7; D: NA; DNA: TGCAGTGCTAGTTGGGGTTCGTACGAGCAGTACTTC; CDR3: CSASWGSYEQYF
size: few; V: TRBV12-3/TRBV12-4; J: TRBJ2-6; D: NA; DNA: TGTGCCAGCAGTTTATCTGCAGGGGGGCCCTCTGGGGCCAACGTCCTGACTTTC; CDR3: CASSLSAGGPSGANVLTF
size: NA; V: TRBV5-1; J: TRBJ1-2; D: NA; DNA: TGCGCCAGCAGCTTGGAACCTGGTTCTATGAAGTATCTTAACTATGGCTACACCTTC; CDR3: CASSLEPGSMKYLNYGYTF
size: NA; V: TRBV27; J: TRBJ2-1; D: NA; DNA: TGTGCCAGCAGTCAGTCACCGCAGGGGCTCCGGTTCTTC; CDR3: CASSQSPQGLRFF
size: many; V: TRBV7-8; J: TRBJ2-7; D: NA; DNA: TGTGCCAGCAGCTTAGTGGGCTACGAGCAGTACTTC; CDR3: CASSLVGYEQYF
size: NA; V: TRBV20-1; J: TRBJ1-4; D: NA; DNA: TGCAGTGCTAGAGAACTCCGAGGTACTAATGAAAAACTGTTTTTT; CDR3: CSARELRGTNEKLFF
size: few; V: TRBV5-8; J: TRBJ2-3; D: TRBD2; DNA: TGTGCCAGCTCGGGACTAGAGTCTAGCACAGATACGCAGTATTTT; CDR3: CASSGLESSTDTQYF
size: few; V: TRBV27; J: TRBJ1-2; D: TRBD1; DNA: TGTGCCAGCAGTTTAGATTGGGACAGGGGGCACTATGGCTACACCTTC; CDR3: CASSLDWDRGHYGYTF
size: NA; V: TRBV4-3; J: TRBJ1-4; D: NA; DNA: TGCGCCAGCAGCCAAGAGCACAGCAATGAAAAACTGTTTTTT; CDR3: CASSQEHSNEKLFF
size: few; V: TRBV7-9; J: TRBJ2-3; D: NA; DNA: TGTGCCAGCAGCTTAGTTCGGGTTTACGCAGATACGCAGTATTTT; CDR3: CASSLVRVYADTQYF
size: many; V: TRBV4-3; J: TRBJ2-1; D: NA; DNA: TGCGCCAGCAGCCAAGATCGGGGGGCTGATGAGCAGTTCTTC; CDR3: CASSQDRGADEQFF
size: many; V: TRBV5-1; J: TRBJ2-2; D: NA; DNA: TGCGCCAGCAGCGTGGACAGCACCGGGGAGCTGTTTTTT; CDR3: CASSVDSTGELFF
size: NA; V: TRBV9; J: TRBJ2-3; D: TRBD2; DNA: TGTGCCAGCAGCCTCTCCCGAGCGGGGGGGCTCCTTCCCACAGATACGCAGTATTTT; CDR3: CASSLSRAGGLLPTDTQYF
size: NA; V: TRBV18; J: TRBJ2-3; D: TRBD1; DNA: TGTGCCAGCCTTGGGACAGGGGGCGTGGATACGCAGTATTTT; CDR3: CASLGTGGVDTQYF
size: NA; V: TRBV12-3/TRBV12-4; J: TRBJ1-2; D: TRBD1; DNA: TGTGCCAGCAGTCCCCATGCCCCCGGGACAGCCGGCTACACCTTC; CDR3: CASSPHAPGTAGYTF
size: NA; V: TRBV5-1; J: TRBJ2-5; D: NA; DNA: TGCGCCAGCAGCTTGGAACAGACCCAGTACTTC; CDR3: CASSLEQTQYF
size: NA; V: TRBV7-9; J: TRBJ2-1; D: TRBD2; DNA: TGTGCCAGCAGCCCTGTAGCGGGGGGCTATATCAATGAGCAGTTCTTC; CDR3: CASSPVAGGYINEQFF
size: NA; V: TRBV20-1; J: TRBJ2-3; D: TRBD2; DNA: TGCAGTGCTACGGGACTAGCCGGGGATACGCAGTATTTT; CDR3: CSATGLAGDTQYF
size: few; V: TRBV5-4; J: TRBJ1-1; D: NA; DNA: TGTGCCAGCAGTTTTGACTGGGCAACTGAAGCTTTCTTT; CDR3: CASSFDWATEAFF
size: NA; V: TRBV20-1; J: TRBJ1-1; D: NA; DNA: TGCAGTGCAAAGCAGGGAAAGAAGGGAACTGAAGCTTTCTTT; CDR3: CSAKQGKKGTEAFF
size: NA; V: TRBV5-1; J: TRBJ2-5; D: NA; DNA: TGCGCCAGCAGCTTGAATACAGGGCTACAAGAGACCCAGTACTTC; CDR3: CASSLNTGLQETQYF
size: NA; V: TRBV19; J: TRBJ2-2; D: NA; DNA: TGTGCCACTTACGACAGGCACCTCACCGGGGAGCTGTTTTTT; CDR3: CATYDRHLTGELFF
size: NA; V: TRBV23-1; J: TRBJ2-1; D: TRBD1; DNA: TGCGCCAGCAGTCCGGAGATTGGGACAGGGGAGCTGTACAATGAGCAGTTCTTC; CDR3: CASSPEIGTGELYNEQFF
size: NA; V: TRBV27; J: TRBJ1-1; D: NA; DNA: TGTGCCAGCAGCACTAGACAGACACGTCTCATGAACACTGAAGCTTTCTTT; CDR3: CASSTRQTRLMNTEAFF
size: few; V: TRBV29-1; J: TRBJ2-1; D: NA; DNA: TGCAGCTCGAGCTCCTACAATGAGCAGTTCTTC; CDR3: CSSSSYNEQFF
size: NA; V: TRBV15; J: TRBJ1-2; D: NA; DNA: TGTGCCACCAGCAGAGATCTGGGGGCCACAGGCCGCTACACCTTC; CDR3: CATSRDLGATGRYTF
size: few; V: TRBV7-2; J: TRBJ1-2; D: TRBD1; DNA: TGTGCCAGCAGCCGCCGCCCGGGACAGAGGGTGGGTGGCTACACCTTC; CDR3: CASSRRPGQRVGGYTF
size: few; V: TRBV3-1; J: TRBJ2-5; D: NA; DNA: TGTGCCAGCAGCCTACCGGAGTACCAAGAGACCCAGTACTTC; CDR3: CASSLPEYQETQYF
size: few; V: TRBV3-1; J: TRBJ1-5; D: NA; DNA: TGTGCCAGCAGCCAACAGTTACTTCAGCACCAGCATTTT; CDR3: CASSQQLLQHQHF
size: NA; V: TRBV4-3; J: TRBJ2-3; D: TRBD1; DNA: TGCGCCAGCAGCCAAGGGACAGGGCGGACAGATACGCAGTATTTT; CDR3: CASSQGTGRTDTQYF